Here is one TCR beta chain with its context. This sample is drawn from a study of T cell changes during pregnancy in multiple sclerosis. Only in-frame clones appear in the TCRdb table, and some are missing; sequencing was by immunoSEQ multiplex PCR. This sample carries 90,000 to 100,000 clones, 92% of them seen once, and the ten largest clones take over 1.5%. The receptor was derived from a female donor with multiple sclerosis, enrolled in a pregnancy study. The input for sequencing was peripheral blood, taken in the first trimester of pregnancy.

CDR3 DNA: TGCGCCAGCAGCCATCGGGGGATTGTAGCGGGAGCTTACTACAATGAGCAGTTCTTC. It translates to CASSHRGIVAGAYYNEQFF. The chain carries TRBV4-1 and TRBJ2-1, with TRBD2 identical over 9 bases. Germline V gives CDR1 MGHRA, CDR2 YSYEKL. The CDR3 totals 19 residues. J gave up 3 bases and V 3 bases, and 15 bases lay outside the gene matches.